This TCR beta chain came from a study of control samples from healthy donors and cancer patients. CDR1 and CDR2 (germline): SGHNT, YYREEE (reference sequence). CDR3 size: 16 residues. Trimming cost V 4 bases and J 2 bases, with 15 bases left between them. Repertoires were generated with immunoSEQ multiplex PCR, while TCRdb's copy carries only in-frame clones and drops some. The repertoire holds under 450,000 clones, 90% seen once, with roughly 6.4% in the top ten. The specimen was PBMCs. The chain uses TRBV5-4 and TRBJ2-2; D is tentatively TRBD1 or TRBD2 (6 bases each). The sequence was collected from a man aged 40-49 years with head and neck cancer. The CDR3: CASSPWGAVNTGELFF. Written as DNA, the CDR3 is TGTGCCAGCAGCCCATGGGGGGCCGTCAACACCGGGGAGCTGTTTTTT.